Sequencing of this TCR beta chain was carried out in a study of blood T cell repertoires in COVID-19 (TCRdb year 2020). Context from the whole study: Samples covering the acute and convalescent phases of COVID-19 were provided by collaborators in the United States, Italy and Spain. A de-identified subject ID, COVID-19 status, age in years and sex were almost always included in the sample metadata. The repertoires were made available in a free public database intended to serve as a resource for research on the immune response to SARS-CoV-2. Where HLA class I and class II types were available, the types were taken from metadata supplied by the sample provider, not from assay-based typing. The dataset comprised deeply sampled blood TCRbeta repertoires from subjects exposed to, actively infected with, or recovered from COVID-19. The material from the prospective study consisted of cDNA or gDNA derived from T cells, B-cell-depleted T cells, or PBMCs. The samples were drawn from two sources: the first 160 participants of the ongoing ImmuneRACE study, and 1,000 to 1,500 subjects contributed by 6 global collaborators.

In the prospective study, participants were about 18 to 95 years old, resided in about 25 geographic areas of the United States, and were enrolled through a virtual design. In the prospective study, participants were assigned to cohorts based on the clinical history participants reported in a screening survey and a study questionnaire. Recovered participants in ImmuneRACE Cohort 3 were defined as having two consecutive negative NP/OP PCR tests, clearance from a healthcare professional, or resolution of symptoms. Each participant in the prospective study had whole blood, serum and a nasopharyngeal or oropharyngeal swab collected by mobile phlebotomists. Over an approximately 2-month period, participants in the prospective study had the option of providing additional blood draws and questionnaires. Before DNA extraction, blood samples from the prospective study were shipped at room temperature or frozen.

V drops 3 bases and J drops 1 base, leaving 10 bases in between. Looking up the germline V gene (reference sequence) yields CDR1 MNHEY and CDR2 SMNVEV. The CDR3 covers 14 residues, taking in both the cysteine and the phenylalanine. Of all the DNA, just the CDR3 is kept, 42 bases in frame from base 1. TCRbeta CDR3 regions were amplified from genomic DNA by means of the immunoSEQ Assay, a bias-controlled multiplex PCR. In the original analysis: The number of nucleated cells in each sample was estimated from the amplification of reference gene primers within the assay. To quantify the absolute abundance of each unique TCRbeta CDR3 rearrangement, sequence reads were collapsed and filtered. Productive Simpson clonality was computed per sample as the square root of Simpson's diversity index over productive rearrangements. TCRdb stores this immuneACCESS table with in-frame sequences only. Part of the clones is absent; in the studies checked, under half of the shortfall reflects unresolved V genes, and no reason is known for the rest. For V, J and clone size, that table is used; D and trimming come from the DNA. This sample gives some 500,000 clones in total; roughly 90% of them show up just once. The ten largest account for approximately 2% of the sample.

Overall results and qualifications from the work: How much clinical and demographic metadata was included differed by source and by participant, and the metadata was provided uncurated.

With regard to this clone: The antigen this receptor binds is unknown. No quality values exist for individual bases; no much larger clone is one base distant.

Sequencing used PBMCs or T cells enriched from blood (not recorded which). The receptor was derived from a woman in her forties who had recovered from COVID-19. The chain joins TRBV27 to TRBJ2-7, with the identity of the D gene unclear. The encoded CDR3 is CASSLVPLSYEQYF. The bases are TGTGCCAGCAGTTTGGTACCCCTATCCTACGAGCAGTACTTC.